This passage covers 8 T cell receptor beta chains from one sample sequenced in a study of blood T cells in healthy people across ages. A second roughly 7 to 12 cycle PCR used barcoded and J-beta primers. TCRdb re-called the 5' RACE reads through MiXCR, storing one row per CDR3 protein. Seen here are 780,000 or so distinct CDR3 sequences, just under 25% observed once, and the top ten hold under 4.5%. These data also formed part of another study, on T cells of mothers and their children.

The sequenced sample consisted of blood. The receptors were gathered from a boy aged 5-17 years in good health.

For this clonotype: The CDR3 ends on some other residue instead of the conserved phenylalanine or tryptophan, so this is likely a read error. This chain joins TRBV12-3 or TRBV12-4 and TRBJ2-5, with D unclear. The CDR3 extends over 11 amino acids. Deletions cut 7 bases from V and 4 bases from J, with 7 bases between. CDR3: CASKGRETQYL. The DNA for the CDR3 is TGTGCCAGCAAGGGTCGAGAGACCCAGTACCTC.

Only a few counts were recorded for this clonotype. The gene calls are TRBV7-9 and TRBJ2-5, with a tentative D call TRBD2 (5 bases). Germline V gives CDR1 SEHNR, CDR2 FQNEAQ (reference sequence). Trimming left V 1 base short and J 9 bases short, with 12 bases between. The CDR3 is made up of 13 amino acids. The CDR3 DNA reads as TGTGCCAGCAGCTTAGGGAGCCTCGGGGCCCAGTACTTC. It encodes CASSLGSLGAQYF.

This clonotype was seen a few times. V gene TRBV28 combines with J gene TRBJ2-1; a possible D gene is TRBD2 (6 bases). The V end lost 1 base, the J end lost 3 bases, and 7 bases lay between the germline ends. The germline V gene has CDR1 MDHEN and CDR2 SYDVKM. This CDR3 is 14 amino acids long. The CDR3 DNA reads TGTGCCAGCAGTTTATTAGCGGTCTACAATGAGCAGTTCTTC. Translated, it gives CASSLLAVYNEQFF.

This clonotype was seen a handful of times. The chain carries TRBV4-3 and TRBJ2-1; D is unclear. V lost 0 bases and J 8 bases, leaving 11 bases between the germline ends. CDR1 and CDR2 from the germline V gene are LGHNA and YSLEER. This CDR3 region has 14 residues. The CDR3 DNA follows: TGCGCCAGCAGCCAAGAACTAAGCAGCGATGAGCAGTTCTTC. It translates to CASSQELSSDEQFF.

J is TRBJ2-6 and V is TRBV2, with D possibly being TRBD1 (5 bases). Germline-derived CDR1 and CDR2 are SNHLY and FYNNEI. V lost 7 bases to trimming and J lost 0 bases, with 13 bases between them. This CDR3 comprises 16 residues. Written as DNA, the CDR3 is TGTGCCAGCAAGGGGCTGGGCCTCTCTGGGGCCAACGTCCTGACTTTC. Translated: CASKGLGLSGANVLTF.

On this clonotype: Germline is not matched at one junction end, which may reflect a read error. The chain has TRBV2 and TRBJ1-2; TRBD1 matches at 8 bases. This CDR3 is 15 amino acids long. Germline CDR1 reads SNHLY; CDR2 reads FYNNEI. CDR3 nucleotides: TGTGCCAGCAGTGAAGAGGGACAGGCGAACTATGGCTACATCTTC. Translating gives CASSEEGQANYGYIF.

This chain connects TRBV20-1 to TRBJ2-5; maybe TRBD1 (6 bases). Gene TRBJ2-1 matches the end of the DNA better, so the J call may be wrong. The length of the CDR3 is 14 residues. Germline V gives CDR1 DFQATT, CDR2 SNEGSKA (reference sequence). This CDR3 reads CSASSRRGSYEQFF. CDR3 DNA sequence: TGCAGTGCTAGTAGCCGAAGGGGGTCGTATGAGCAGTTCTTC.

The chain uses TRBV20-1 and TRBJ1-4, with D possibly matching TRBD1 (5 bases). The length of the CDR3 is 14 residues. Germline lookup yields CDR1 DFQATT and CDR2 SNEGSKA (reference sequence). V lost 5 bases to trimming and J lost 0 bases, with 10 bases between them. In DNA, the CDR3 is TGCAGTGCTCCGGGGGGATCAACTAATGAAAAACTGTTTTTT. Its protein product is CSAPGGSTNEKLFF.